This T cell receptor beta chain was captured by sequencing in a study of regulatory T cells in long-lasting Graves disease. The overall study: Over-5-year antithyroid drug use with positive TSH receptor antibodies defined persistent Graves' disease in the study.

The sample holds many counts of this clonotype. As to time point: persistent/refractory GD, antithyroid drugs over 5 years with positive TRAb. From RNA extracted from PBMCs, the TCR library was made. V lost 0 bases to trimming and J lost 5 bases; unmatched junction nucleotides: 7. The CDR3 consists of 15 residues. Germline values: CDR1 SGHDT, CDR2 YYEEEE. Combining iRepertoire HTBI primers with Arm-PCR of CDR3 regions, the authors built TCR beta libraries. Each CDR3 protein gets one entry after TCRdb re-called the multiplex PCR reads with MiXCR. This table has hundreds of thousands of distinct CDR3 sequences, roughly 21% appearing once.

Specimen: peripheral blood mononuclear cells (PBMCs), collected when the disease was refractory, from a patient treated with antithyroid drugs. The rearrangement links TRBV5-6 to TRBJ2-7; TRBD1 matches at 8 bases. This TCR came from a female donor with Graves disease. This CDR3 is CASSLVSGGVDEQYF. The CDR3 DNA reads TGTGCCAGCAGCTTGGTTTCAGGGGGCGTCGACGAGCAGTACTTC.